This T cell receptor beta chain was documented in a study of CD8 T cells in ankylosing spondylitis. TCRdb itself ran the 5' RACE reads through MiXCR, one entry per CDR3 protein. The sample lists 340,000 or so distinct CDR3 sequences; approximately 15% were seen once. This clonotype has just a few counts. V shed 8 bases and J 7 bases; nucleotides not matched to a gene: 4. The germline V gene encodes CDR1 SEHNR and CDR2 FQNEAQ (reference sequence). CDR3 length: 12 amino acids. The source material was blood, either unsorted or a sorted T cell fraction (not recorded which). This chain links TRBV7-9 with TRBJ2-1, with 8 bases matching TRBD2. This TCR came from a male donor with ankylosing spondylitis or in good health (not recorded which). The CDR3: CASAGRGNEQFF. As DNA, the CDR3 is TGTGCCAGCGCCGGGAGGGGGAATGAGCAGTTCTTC.